The 20 T cell receptor beta chains reported below all come from one sample, sequenced in a study of cytomegalovirus exposure and HLA in healthy donors. It was with 60 Vbeta and 13 Jbeta primers that the PCR ran. Generated by immunoSEQ multiplex PCR, the TCRdb table keeps only in-frame clones and is missing some. The sample includes roughly 80,000 clones, around four fifths seen only once; the top ten take 6% to 8%. The material sequenced was PBMCs. Receptors originate from a woman aged 50 to 65 in good health and CMV-seropositive.

The rearrangement links TRBV19 to TRBJ1-5; maybe TRBD1 (6 bases). V was cut by 6 bases and J by 2 bases, with 14 bases left in between. CDR3 length equals 15 residues. The germline V gene has CDR1 LNHDA and CDR2 SQIVND (reference sequence). Here the CDR3 DNA reads TGTGCCAGTAGATACCTCAGGGGAGGCAATCAGCCCCAGCATTTT. Its protein is CASRYLRGGNQPQHF.

The J gene is TRBJ1-1, the V gene TRBV4-2, with D possibly matching TRBD1 (5 bases). Germline loops: CDR1 LGHNA, CDR2 YNFKEQ. The CDR3 has 15 amino acids. The V and J ends lost 3 bases and 2 bases respectively, with 13 bases between them. The CDR3 region has the DNA TGTGCCAGCAGCCAGGCTACAGGCTCTAACACTGAAGCTTTCTTT. Protein product: CASSQATGSNTEAFF.

This clone was counted only a few times. This chain connects TRBV14 to TRBJ1-4; the match to TRBD1 covers 7 bases. Germline lookup yields CDR1 SGHDN and CDR2 FVKESK. This CDR3 region has 15 residues. The J segment lost 7 bases and the V segment lost 4 bases, leaving 9 bases of the junction unmatched. CDR3 bases: TGTGCCAGCAGCCCTTTGGACAGGTTCCGTGAAAAACTGTTTTTT. Translation: CASSPLDRFREKLFF.

The chain carries TRBV5-1 and TRBJ1-4; 10 nucleotides line up with TRBD1. Germline loops: CDR1 SGHRS, CDR2 YFSETQ. The V and J ends lost 4 bases and 6 bases, in that order; junction bases with no gene match: 3. The CDR3 runs 14 residues. CDR3 residues: CASSRQGADEKLFF. The CDR3 DNA follows: TGCGCCAGCAGCAGACAGGGGGCCGATGAAAAACTGTTTTTT.

This clone was recorded once. V usage is TRBV9 and J usage is TRBJ1-3; D gene ambiguous. With 4 bases removed from V and 2 bases from J, the gap between germline ends came to 10 bases. The CDR3 extends over 14 amino acids. CDR1 and CDR2 from the germline V gene are SGDLS and YYNGEE. CDR3 sequence reads: CASSPAGTGNTIYF. The CDR3 nucleotides read TGTGCCAGCAGCCCCGCGGGGACTGGAAACACCATATATTTT. The full variable domain, with the rest looked up from reference TRBV9 and TRBJ1-3, is DSGVTQTPKHLITATGQRVTLRCSPRSGDLSVYWYQQSLDQGLQFLIQYYNGEERAKGNILERFSAQQFPDLHSELNLSSLELGDSALYFCASSPAGTGNTIYFGEGSWLTVV.

The chain is built from TRBV7-3 and TRBJ2-7, with TRBD1 as a possible D gene (6 bases). The CDR3 spans 15 residues. The V gene's germline CDR1 is SGHTA and CDR2 FQGTGA. The V end lost 2 bases, the J end lost 5 bases, and 16 bases lay between the germline ends. This CDR3 is CASSLGAGPGDEQYF. CDR3 DNA: TGTGCCAGCAGCTTAGGCGCAGGCCCAGGGGACGAGCAGTACTTC.

The chain couples TRBV9 to TRBJ1-2; 8 bases align to TRBD1. V was pared by 5 bases and J by 7 bases, with 7 bases of the junction left unmatched. CDR3 length equals 13 residues. Germline loops: CDR1 SGDLS, CDR2 YYNGEE. CDR3: CASSETGVSGYTF. The DNA of the CDR3 is TGTGCCAGCAGTGAGACAGGGGTTAGTGGCTACACCTTC. The entire variable domain, with the rest obtained from reference TRBV9 and TRBJ1-2, is as follows: DSGVTQTPKHLITATGQRVTLRCSPRSGDLSVYWYQQSLDQGLQFLIQYYNGEERAKGNILERFSAQQFPDLHSELNLSSLELGDSALYFCASSETGVSGYTFGSGTRLTVV.

This sequence joins TRBV5-4 and TRBJ2-2, with D perhaps TRBD1 (5 bases). V was shortened by 0 bases and J by 5 bases, with 5 bases between the two germline ends. This CDR3 contains 13 residues. Germline V gives CDR1 SGHNT, CDR2 YYREEE (reference sequence). CDR3 residues: CASSLAGTGELFF. The CDR3 DNA follows: TGTGCCAGCAGCTTGGCAGGGACCGGGGAGCTGTTTTTT.

The V call is TRBV6-1, the J call TRBJ1-4; possibly TRBD1 for D (5 bases). Germline V gene sequence: CDR1 MNHNS, CDR2 SASEGT. The ends were cut back, 0 bases at V and 5 bases at J, with 16 bases in the middle. There are 17 residues in the CDR3. CDR3 nucleotide sequence: TGTGCCAGCAGTGAAGCCCCCCTAGGGAGGGGAAATGAAAAACTGTTTTTT. It translates to CASSEAPLGRGNEKLFF.

This clone was recorded only once. The chain couples TRBV30 to TRBJ2-1; 7 bases map to TRBD2. V shed 4 bases, J shed 1 base, and the junction held 1 base outside the gene matches. The germline CDR1 and CDR2 sequences are GTSNPN and SVGIG (reference sequence). This CDR3 region has 13 residues. This CDR3 reads CAWTGLSYNEQFF. The CDR3 nucleotides are TGTGCCTGGACGGGACTATCCTACAATGAGCAGTTCTTC.

The chain joins TRBV4-1 to TRBJ2-5, with D possibly matching TRBD2 (5 bases). The CDR3 covers 15 residues. CDR1 and CDR2 from the germline V gene are MGHRA and YSYEKL. Trimming pared 2 bases from V and 0 bases from J, leaving 10 bases between. CDR3 DNA: TGCGCCAGCAGCCAACGTAGTAGCGACCAAGAGACCCAGTACTTC. Residues: CASSQRSSDQETQYF.

This sequence joins TRBV6-5 and TRBJ1-1; D call uncertain. There are 12 residues in the CDR3. From germline, CDR1 is MNHEY and CDR2 SVGAGI. V was clipped by 2 bases and J by 7 bases, with 8 bases between them. The CDR3 region has the DNA TGTGCCAGCAGTTACGGTGGCAGTGAAGCTTTCTTT. This gives the protein CASSYGGSEAFF.

V gene TRBV20-1 combines with J gene TRBJ1-4; D is possibly TRBD1 (6 bases). Trimming cost V 6 bases and J 8 bases, with 10 bases left between them. In germline, CDR1 is DFQATT, CDR2 SNEGSKA (reference sequence). The length of the CDR3 is 11 residues. CDR3: CSAETGEKLFF. CDR3 DNA sequence: TGCAGTGCAGAAACAGGGGAAAAACTGTTTTTT.

CDR3 sequence reads: CASSLNQGAHEKLFF. Here the CDR3 DNA reads TGTGCCAGCAGCTTAAACCAGGGGGCGCATGAAAAACTGTTTTTT. The chain links TRBV11-3 to TRBJ1-4; 8 positions match TRBD1. This CDR3 spans 15 amino acids. The trim removed 2 bases at V and 6 bases at J, leaving 5 bases unmatched. CDR1 SGHNT and CDR2 YENEEA come from the germline V gene.

This chain links TRBV19 with TRBJ1-4; D gene unclear. CDR1 and CDR2 (germline): LNHDA, SQIVND (reference sequence). V was cut by 7 bases and J by 2 bases, with 14 bases left in between. The CDR3 length is 15 residues. CDR3 protein: CASKFYGVTNEKLFF. The CDR3 region has the DNA TGTGCCAGTAAATTCTACGGGGTGACTAATGAAAAACTGTTTTTT.

The chain employs TRBV5-6 and TRBJ2-1, with D tentatively TRBD2 (6 bases). The CDR3 is 12 residues long. The germline V gene has CDR1 SGHDT and CDR2 YYEEEE. Trimming took 2 bases from V and 7 from J, leaving 7 bases between them. The CDR3 region is CASSFGGNEQFF. For the CDR3, the DNA is TGTGCCAGCAGCTTCGGGGGTAATGAGCAGTTCTTC.

The chain uses TRBV27 and TRBJ1-5; no definite D call. This CDR3 spans 14 amino acids. V shed 3 bases and J shed 7 bases, with 13 bases lying between them. Germline CDR1 and CDR2: MNHEY and SMNVEV (reference sequence). In nucleotides, the CDR3 is TGTGCCAGCAGTTTCCTTGCGGGAGGACAGCCCCAGCATTTT. The encoded protein is CASSFLAGGQPQHF.

This clone has only a few counts. The chain combines TRBV30 with TRBJ1-4; 8 bases fit TRBD1. V shed 2 bases and J 8 bases; nucleotides not matched to a gene: 7. CDR3 length: 14 amino acids. CDR1 is GTSNPN and CDR2 is SVGIG in the germline V gene (reference sequence). CDR3 region: CAWSPRTGKEKLFF. The CDR3 DNA reads TGTGCCTGGAGTCCACGGACAGGGAAGGAAAAACTGTTTTTT. The full variable domain, rest sourced from reference TRBV30 and TRBJ1-4, is SQTIHQWPATLVQPVGSPLSLECTVEGTSNPNLYWYRQAAGRGLQLLFYSVGIGQISSEVPQNLSASRPQDRQFILSSKKLLLSDSGFYLCAWSPRTGKEKLFFGSGTQLSVL.

V is TRBV9 and J is TRBJ1-1; 10 nucleotides line up with TRBD1. V shed 4 bases and J 4 bases; nucleotides not matched to a gene: 7. The CDR3 consists of 15 residues. CDR1 is SGDLS and CDR2 is YYNGEE in the germline V gene. DNA of the CDR3: TGTGCCAGCAGCAGACAGGGGGCATTATCCACTGAAGCTTTCTTT. Encoded protein: CASSRQGALSTEAFF.

The chain is built from TRBV15 and TRBJ2-7; 7 nucleotides match TRBD2. The V and J ends lost 5 bases and 4 bases, in that order; junction bases with no gene match: 8. The germline V gene has CDR1 LNHNV and CDR2 YYDKDF (reference sequence). This CDR3 has 14 amino acids. CDR3 sequence reads: CATSPPSGVYEQYF. CDR3 DNA: TGTGCCACCAGCCCGCCGAGCGGGGTGTACGAGCAGTACTTC.